This TCR beta chain was sequenced for a study of cytomegalovirus exposure and HLA in healthy donors. Study outcomes and limitations: An observed cluster of highly shared sequence variants was recorded as a likely sequencing artifact. The sole available immune exposure information was CMV serostatus.

Points on this clone: Its antigen is undetermined.

These donors, healthy bone marrow donors, were studied. PCR involved 60 Vbeta and 13 Jbeta primers. TCRdb's copy holds only in-frame clones and misses some; the assay was immunoSEQ multiplex PCR. The sample consists of around 140,000 clones, about 80% of them appearing once. Trimming at V came to 5 bases and at J to 3 bases, leaving 4 bases not matched to a gene. The CDR3 spans 15 residues. Germline V gives CDR1 SGHTA, CDR2 FQGNSA. This sequence joins TRBV7-2 and TRBJ2-2; 9 nucleotides align to TRBD1. The sample comprised PBMCs. This clonotype was sampled from a woman in her sixties or seventies in good health and CMV-seropositive. CDR3 loop: CASSIGTGYTGELFF. CDR3 nucleotides: TGTGCCAGCAGCATCGGGACAGGGTACACCGGGGAGCTGTTTTTT.